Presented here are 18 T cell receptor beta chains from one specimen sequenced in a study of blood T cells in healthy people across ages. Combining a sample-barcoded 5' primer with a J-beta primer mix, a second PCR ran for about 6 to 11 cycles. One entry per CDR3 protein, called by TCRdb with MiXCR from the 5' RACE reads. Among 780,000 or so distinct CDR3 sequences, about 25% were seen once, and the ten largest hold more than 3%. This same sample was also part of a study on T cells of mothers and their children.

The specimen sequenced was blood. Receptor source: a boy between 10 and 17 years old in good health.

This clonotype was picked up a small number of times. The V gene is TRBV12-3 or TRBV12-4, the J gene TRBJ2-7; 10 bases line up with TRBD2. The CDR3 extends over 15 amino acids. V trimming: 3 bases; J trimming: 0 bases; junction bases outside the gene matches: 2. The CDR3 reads CASSFLAGDSYEQYF. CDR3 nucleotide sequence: TGTGCCAGCAGTTTTCTAGCGGGAGACTCCTACGAGCAGTACTTC.

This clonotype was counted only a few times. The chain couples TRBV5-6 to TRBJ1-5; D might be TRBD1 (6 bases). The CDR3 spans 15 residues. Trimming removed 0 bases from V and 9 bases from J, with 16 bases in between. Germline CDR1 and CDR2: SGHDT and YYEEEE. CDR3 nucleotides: TGTGCCAGCAGCTTGGGCAGGGCACAGGGTTGGCCCCAGCATTTT. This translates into CASSLGRAQGWPQHF.

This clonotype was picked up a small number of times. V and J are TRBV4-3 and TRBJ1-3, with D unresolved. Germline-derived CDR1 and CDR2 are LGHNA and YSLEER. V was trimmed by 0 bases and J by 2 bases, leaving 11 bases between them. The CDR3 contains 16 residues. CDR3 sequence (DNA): TGCGCCAGCAGCCAAGAGGTTGCAGTCCCTGGAAACACCATATATTTT. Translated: CASSQEVAVPGNTIYF.

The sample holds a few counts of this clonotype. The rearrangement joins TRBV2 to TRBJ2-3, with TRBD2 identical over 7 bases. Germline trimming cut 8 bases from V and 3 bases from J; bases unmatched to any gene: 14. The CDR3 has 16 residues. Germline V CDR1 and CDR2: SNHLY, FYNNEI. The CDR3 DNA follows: TGTGCCAGCCGAAGACGACTAGCTCTGGGAACAGATACGCAGTATTTT. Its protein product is CASRRRLALGTDTQYF.

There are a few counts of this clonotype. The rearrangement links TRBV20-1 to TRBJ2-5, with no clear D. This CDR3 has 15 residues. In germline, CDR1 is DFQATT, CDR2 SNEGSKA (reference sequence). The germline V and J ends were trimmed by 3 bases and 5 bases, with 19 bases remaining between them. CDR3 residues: CSASRPAFGKETQYF. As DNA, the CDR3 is TGCAGTGCTAGTCGTCCTGCGTTTGGGAAGGAGACCCAGTACTTC.

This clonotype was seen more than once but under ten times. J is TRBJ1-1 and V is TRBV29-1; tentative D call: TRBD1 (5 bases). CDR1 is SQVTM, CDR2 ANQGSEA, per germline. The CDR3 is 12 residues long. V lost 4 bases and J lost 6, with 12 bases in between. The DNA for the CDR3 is TGCAGCGTTGCGTGGGGGGTGGCTGAAGCTTTCTTT. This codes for CSVAWGVAEAFF.

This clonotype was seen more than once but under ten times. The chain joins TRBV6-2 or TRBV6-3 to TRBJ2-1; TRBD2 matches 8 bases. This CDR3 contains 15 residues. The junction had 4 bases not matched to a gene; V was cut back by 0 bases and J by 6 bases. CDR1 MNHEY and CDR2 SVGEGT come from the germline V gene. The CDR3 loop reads CASSYSTSVFNEQFF. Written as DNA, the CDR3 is TGTGCCAGCAGTTACTCGACTAGCGTTTTCAATGAGCAGTTCTTC.

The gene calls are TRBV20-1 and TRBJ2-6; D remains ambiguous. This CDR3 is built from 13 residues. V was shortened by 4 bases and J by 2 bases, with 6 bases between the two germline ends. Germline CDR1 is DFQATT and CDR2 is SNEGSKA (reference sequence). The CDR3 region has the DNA TGCAGTGCTACCAAGCCTGGGGCCAACGTCCTGACTTTC. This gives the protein CSATKPGANVLTF.

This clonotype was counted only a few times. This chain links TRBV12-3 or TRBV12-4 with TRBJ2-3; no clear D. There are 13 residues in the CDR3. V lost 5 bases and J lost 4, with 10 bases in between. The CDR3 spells CASSVRRADTQYF. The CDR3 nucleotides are TGTGCCAGCAGTGTTAGAAGAGCAGATACGCAGTATTTT.

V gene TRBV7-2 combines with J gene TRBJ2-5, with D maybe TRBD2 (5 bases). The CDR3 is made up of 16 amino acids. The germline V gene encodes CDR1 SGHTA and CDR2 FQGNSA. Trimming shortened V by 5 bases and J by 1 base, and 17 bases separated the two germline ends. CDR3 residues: CASSVPRTLFQETQYF. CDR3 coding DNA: TGTGCCAGCAGCGTACCCCGGACTCTGTTCCAAGAGACCCAGTACTTC.

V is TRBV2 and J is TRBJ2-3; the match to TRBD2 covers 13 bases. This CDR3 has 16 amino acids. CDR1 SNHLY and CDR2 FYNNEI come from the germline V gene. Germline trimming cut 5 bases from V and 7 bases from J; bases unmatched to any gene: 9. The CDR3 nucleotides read TGTGCCAGCAGTCGACCGACTAGCGGGGGGACTTATACGCAGTATTTT. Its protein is CASSRPTSGGTYTQYF. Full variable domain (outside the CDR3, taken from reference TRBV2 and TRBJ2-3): EPEVTQTPSHQVTQMGQEVILRCVPISNHLYFYWYRQILGQKVEFLVSFYNNEISEKSEIFDDQFSVERPDGSNFTLKIRSTKLEDSAMYFCASSRPTSGGTYTQYFGPGTRLTVL.

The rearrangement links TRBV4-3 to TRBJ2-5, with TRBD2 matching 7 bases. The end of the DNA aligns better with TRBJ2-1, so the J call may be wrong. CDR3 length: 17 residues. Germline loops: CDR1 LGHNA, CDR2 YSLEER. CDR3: CASSQVVAGVTYNEQFF. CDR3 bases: TGCGCCAGCAGCCAAGTAGTGGCGGGGGTGACTTACAATGAGCAGTTCTTC.

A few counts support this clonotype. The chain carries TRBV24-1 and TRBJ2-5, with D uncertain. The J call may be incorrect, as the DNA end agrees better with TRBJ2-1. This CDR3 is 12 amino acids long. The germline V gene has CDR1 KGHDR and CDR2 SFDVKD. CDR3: CATSNWFNEQFF. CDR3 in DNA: TGTGCCACCAGTAACTGGTTCAATGAGCAGTTCTTC.

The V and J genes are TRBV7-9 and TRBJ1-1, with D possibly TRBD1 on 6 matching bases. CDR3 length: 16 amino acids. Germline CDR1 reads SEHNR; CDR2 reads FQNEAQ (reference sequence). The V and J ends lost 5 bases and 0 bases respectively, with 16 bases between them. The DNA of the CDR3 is TGTGCCAGCAGCCCACGACAGGAGGGGATGAACACTGAAGCTTTCTTT. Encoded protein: CASSPRQEGMNTEAFF.

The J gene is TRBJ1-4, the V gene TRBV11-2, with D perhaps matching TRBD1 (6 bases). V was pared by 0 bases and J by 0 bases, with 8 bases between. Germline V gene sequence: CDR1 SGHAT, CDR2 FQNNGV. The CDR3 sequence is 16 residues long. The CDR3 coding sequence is TGTGCCAGCAGCTTAGAGGGGGCGACAACTAATGAAAAACTGTTTTTT. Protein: CASSLEGATTNEKLFF. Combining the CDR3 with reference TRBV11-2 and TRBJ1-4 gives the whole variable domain EAGVAQSPRYKIIEKRQSVAFWCNPISGHATLYWYQQILGQGPKLLIQFQNNGVVDDSQLPKDRFSAERLKGVDSTLKIQPAKLEDSAVYLCASSLEGATTNEKLFFGSGTQLSVL.

This chain's CDR3 is CASSVWAGGETQYF. CDR3 nucleotides: TGTGCCAGCAGCGTTTGGGCGGGAGGAGAGACCCAGTACTTC. The V and J genes are TRBV7-2 and TRBJ2-5, with TRBD2 identical over 8 bases. The CDR3 spans 14 residues. The germline V gene encodes CDR1 SGHTA and CDR2 FQGNSA. V shed 5 bases and J 4 bases; nucleotides not matched to a gene: 6.

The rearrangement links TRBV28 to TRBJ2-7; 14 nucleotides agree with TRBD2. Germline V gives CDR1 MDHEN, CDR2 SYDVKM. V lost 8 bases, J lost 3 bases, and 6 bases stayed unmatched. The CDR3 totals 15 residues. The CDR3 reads CASLGGTSGSYEQYF. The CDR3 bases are TGTGCCAGCCTGGGTGGGACTAGCGGGAGCTACGAGCAGTACTTC.

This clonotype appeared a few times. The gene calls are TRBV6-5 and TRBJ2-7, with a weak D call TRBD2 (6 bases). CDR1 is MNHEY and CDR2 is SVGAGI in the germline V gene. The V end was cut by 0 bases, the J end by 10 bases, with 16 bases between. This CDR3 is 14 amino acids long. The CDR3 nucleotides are TGTGCCAGCAGTTACTCGAGACTAGGGATCGAACAGTACTTC. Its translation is CASSYSRLGIEQYF.